One sample yielded the 26 T cell receptor beta chains listed below, sequenced in a study of blood T cell repertoires in COVID-19. TCRdb's table, derived via immunoSEQ multiplex PCR, lists solely in-frame clones and lacks some. The data contain about 220,000 clones, roughly 88% of them seen just once; the ten biggest clones take up about 14%. Sequencing input: PBMCs or T cells enriched from blood (not recorded which). The receptors were sampled from a woman aged 50 to 60 with acute COVID-19.

V and J are TRBV6-2 or TRBV6-3 and TRBJ1-1, with no clear D. Between the trimmed V and J ends, which lost 6 bases and 11 bases, there was a span of 13 bases. Germline V gene data show CDR1 as MNHEY and CDR2 as SVGEGT. This CDR3 region has 11 residues. CDR3 residues: CASSRDRGAFF. DNA for the CDR3: TGTGCCAGCAGCCGCGACCGAGGGGCTTTCTTT.

This chain connects TRBV28 to TRBJ1-5; the match to TRBD1 covers 7 bases. This CDR3 comprises 15 residues. Looked up from germline, CDR1 is MDHEN and CDR2 is SYDVKM. After removal of 4 bases from V and 3 bases from J, the junction contained 6 bases not matched to a gene. The CDR3 region is CASSSVGQVNQPQHF. For the CDR3, the DNA is TGTGCCAGCAGTTCTGTAGGACAGGTCAATCAGCCCCAGCATTTT.

DNA for the CDR3: TGTGCCAGCAGGGGCTCCCTACCGAACAACGAGCAGTACTTC. Protein sequence: CASRGSLPNNEQYF. The chain recombines TRBV28 with TRBJ2-7; D not resolved. Trimming removed 6 bases at V and 5 bases at J, with 17 bases between. Looked up from germline, CDR1 is MDHEN and CDR2 is SYDVKM. This CDR3 contains 14 residues.

The J gene is TRBJ2-2, the V gene TRBV28; D call uncertain. The V gene lost 7 bases and the J gene lost 2 bases, with 8 bases spanning the gap. This CDR3 spans 13 amino acids. Germline V lookup: CDR1 MDHEN, CDR2 SYDVKM. In nucleotides, the CDR3 is TGTGCCAGCATTCGCGTTAACACCGGGGAGCTGTTTTTT. It encodes CASIRVNTGELFF.

This chain links TRBV10-3 with TRBJ2-7; TRBD1 might be the D (6 bases). There are 13 residues in the CDR3. V was pared by 6 bases and J by 5 bases, with 14 bases between. CDR1 and CDR2 (germline): ENHRY, SYGVKD. CDR3 loop: CAISEHGQHEQYF. In DNA, the CDR3 is TGTGCCATCAGCGAACACGGACAGCACGAGCAGTACTTC.

The rearrangement uses TRBV19 and TRBJ2-3; TRBD2 agrees at 7 bases. The CDR3 has 16 amino acids. CDR1 is LNHDA and CDR2 is SQIVND in the germline V gene (reference sequence). V shed 7 bases, J shed 2 bases, and the junction held 12 bases outside the gene matches. In nucleotides, the CDR3 is TGTGCCAGTAACCCGGGGGGTTCCGGATTCACAGATACGCAGTATTTT. Protein sequence: CASNPGGSGFTDTQYF.

The chain employs TRBV6-5 and TRBJ2-7; 8 positions match TRBD2. CDR3 size: 15 residues. Looked up from germline, CDR1 is MNHEY and CDR2 is SVGAGI. After removal of 7 bases from V and 3 bases from J, the junction contained 11 bases not matched to a gene. Here the CDR3 reads CASTSAVLAGYEQYF. The CDR3 DNA is TGTGCCAGCACCTCAGCCGTCCTAGCGGGCTACGAGCAGTACTTC.

The V and J genes are TRBV2 and TRBJ1-5; possibly TRBD1 for D (6 bases). CDR1 is SNHLY and CDR2 is FYNNEI in the germline V gene. V was cut by 7 bases and J by 1 base, with 11 bases left in between. CDR3 size: 14 residues. The CDR3 protein is CASNDRISNQPQHF. CDR3 sequence (DNA): TGTGCCAGCAACGACAGGATCAGCAATCAGCCCCAGCATTTT.

The chain couples TRBV9 to TRBJ2-5, with 13 bases aligning to TRBD2. Germline values: CDR1 SGDLS, CDR2 YYNGEE. This CDR3 comprises 17 residues. V lost 4 bases, J lost 5 bases, and 11 bases stayed unmatched. CDR3 region: CASSPWTSGRGGETQYF. The CDR3 DNA reads TGTGCCAGCAGCCCCTGGACTAGCGGGAGAGGGGGGGAGACCCAGTACTTC. The full variable domain, its missing parts supplied by reference TRBV9 and TRBJ2-5, is DSGVTQTPKHLITATGQRVTLRCSPRSGDLSVYWYQQSLDQGLQFLIQYYNGEERAKGNILERFSAQQFPDLHSELNLSSLELGDSALYFCASSPWTSGRGGETQYFGPGTRLLVL.

This chain joins TRBV6-5 and TRBJ1-5, with D unclear. CDR1 MNHEY and CDR2 SVGAGI come from the germline V gene. V was trimmed by 5 bases and J by 0 bases, leaving 8 bases between them. The CDR3 length is 14 residues. The CDR3 sequence: CASSPLRSNQPQHF. In DNA, the CDR3 is TGTGCCAGCAGTCCCCTGCGTAGCAATCAGCCCCAGCATTTT.

This sequence joins TRBV7-9 and TRBJ1-5, with D possibly being TRBD1 (6 bases). The CDR3 runs 15 residues. Germline loops: CDR1 SEHNR, CDR2 FQNEAQ (reference sequence). V gave up 5 bases and J gave up 0 bases, with 11 bases separating them. The CDR3 protein is CASSPGQNSNQPQHF. The CDR3 nucleotides read TGTGCCAGCAGCCCGGGACAAAATAGCAATCAGCCCCAGCATTTT.

The CDR3 sequence: CASSLPGGNQPQHF. The CDR3 DNA is TGTGCCAGCAGTTTACCAGGGGGCAATCAGCCCCAGCATTTT. The J gene is TRBJ1-5, the V gene TRBV28, with D tentatively TRBD1 (6 bases). Germline CDR1 and CDR2: MDHEN and SYDVKM. The CDR3 extends over 14 amino acids. Trimming shortened V by 2 bases and J by 2 bases, and 7 bases separated the two germline ends.

V gene TRBV19 combines with J gene TRBJ2-5; the match to TRBD1 covers 11 bases. Trimming at V came to 11 bases and at J to 4 bases, leaving 12 bases not matched to a gene. Germline CDR1 and CDR2: LNHDA and SQIVND (reference sequence). The CDR3 extends over 15 amino acids. Here the CDR3 reads CACRSGTGGRETQYF. As DNA, the CDR3 is TGTGCCTGCCGCTCCGGGACAGGGGGGCGAGAGACCCAGTACTTC.

This chain joins TRBV5-1 and TRBJ2-7; 8 bases align to TRBD2. Germline CDR1 is SGHRS and CDR2 is YFSETQ. J was trimmed by 6 bases and V by 2 bases; bases with no gene match: 10. This CDR3 region has 15 residues. Here the CDR3 reads CASSLTGQREFEQYF. For the CDR3, the DNA is TGCGCCAGCAGCTTAACGGGCCAGCGGGAGTTCGAGCAGTACTTC.

The chain recombines TRBV10-3 with TRBJ2-7; 11 nucleotides align to TRBD1. Germline V gene data show CDR1 as ENHRY and CDR2 as SYGVKD. This CDR3 has 14 amino acids. The V gene end was trimmed by 10 bases and the J gene end by 6 bases; junction bases not matched to a gene: 11. The CDR3 reads CATGNRDRGSEQYF. The CDR3, as DNA: TGTGCCACCGGCAACCGGGACAGGGGGTCCGAGCAGTACTTC.

This chain joins TRBV3-1 (or the pseudogene TRBV3-2) and TRBJ1-2; D not resolved. The CDR3 loop spans 16 amino acids. The V and J ends lost 0 bases and 5 bases respectively, with 16 bases between them. Germline CDR1 and CDR2: LGHDT and YNNKEL (reference sequence). The CDR3 loop reads CASSQDFQTFTYGYTF. Here the CDR3 DNA reads TGTGCCAGCAGCCAAGATTTCCAGACTTTTACATATGGCTACACCTTC.

This chain joins TRBV10-3 and TRBJ1-2; possible D gene TRBD1, 5 bases. V lost 8 bases and J 1 base, leaving 11 bases between the germline ends. This CDR3 is 13 amino acids long. Germline V CDR1 and CDR2: ENHRY, SYGVKD. The CDR3 reads CAILGGVNYGYTF. The CDR3 bases are TGTGCCATCCTCGGGGGGGTTAACTATGGCTACACCTTC.

This sequence joins TRBV6-2 or TRBV6-3 and TRBJ1-1; D is unresolved. This CDR3 is built from 14 residues. The germline V and J ends were trimmed by 0 bases and 0 bases, with 5 bases remaining between them. CDR1 and CDR2 (germline): MNHEY, SVGEGT. The CDR3 reads CASSYSRMNTEAFF. Here the CDR3 DNA reads TGTGCCAGCAGTTACTCGAGAATGAACACTGAAGCTTTCTTT.

The rearrangement joins TRBV9 to TRBJ2-1, with 10 nucleotides matching TRBD1. Germline CDR1 SGDLS, CDR2 YYNGEE. There are 16 residues in the CDR3. V dropped 4 bases and J dropped 3; count of bases not matched to a gene: 7. CDR3 amino acids: CASSTRQGAVYNEQFF. In DNA form, the CDR3 reads TGTGCCAGCAGCACCCGACAGGGGGCGGTCTACAATGAGCAGTTCTTC.

This clone was observed once. The V and J genes are TRBV28 and TRBJ1-2; TRBD1 might be the D (6 bases). Germline CDR1 is MDHEN and CDR2 is SYDVKM. The CDR3 loop spans 14 amino acids. Trimming removed 2 bases at V and 6 bases at J, with 13 bases between. The DNA for the CDR3 is TGTGCCAGCAGTTTAGGGGGGGGCGCAAATGGCTACACCTTC. It yields the protein CASSLGGGANGYTF.

The V call is TRBV27, the J call TRBJ2-7; D gene unclear. This CDR3 contains 13 residues. The germline CDR1 and CDR2 sequences are MNHEY and SMNVEV (reference sequence). Trimming took off 2 bases at V and 2 bases at J, with 7 bases between the two ends. The CDR3 region is CASSLLGAYEQYF. The CDR3 nucleotides read TGTGCCAGCAGTTTACTAGGCGCCTACGAGCAGTACTTC.

This chain links TRBV18 with TRBJ1-2; D is unclear. V lost 6 bases to trimming and J lost 4 bases, with 12 bases between them. Germline V gene lookup returns CDR1 KGHSH and CDR2 LQKENI. This CDR3 comprises 13 residues. This CDR3 is CASSQTESYGYTF. Written as DNA, the CDR3 is TGTGCCAGCTCCCAAACGGAGTCCTATGGCTACACCTTC.

V and J are TRBV30 and TRBJ1-3; 8 bases map to TRBD1. CDR3 length: 14 amino acids. Germline-derived CDR1 and CDR2 are GTSNPN and SVGIG (reference sequence). The junction had 1 base not matched to a gene; V was cut back by 1 base and J by 2 bases. This chain's CDR3 is CAWSGRGPGNTIYF. DNA for the CDR3: TGTGCCTGGAGTGGCAGGGGGCCTGGAAACACCATATATTTT.

The J gene is TRBJ2-7, the V gene TRBV11-2; D may be TRBD1 (5 bases). Germline assignment: CDR1 SGHAT and CDR2 FQNNGV. V lost 5 bases to trimming and J lost 0 bases, with 17 bases between them. The CDR3 has 16 amino acids. The CDR3 DNA follows: TGTGCCAGCAGCAACCTCGCAGGGATGAGCTCCTACGAGCAGTACTTC. Protein: CASSNLAGMSSYEQYF.

This chain links TRBV30 with TRBJ2-7; 10 nucleotides line up with TRBD2. The length of the CDR3 is 15 residues. Germline V lookup: CDR1 GTSNPN, CDR2 SVGIG (reference sequence). V lost 1 base and J lost 1; bases outside the gene matches: 4. CDR3 DNA: TGTGCCTGGAGTGGGGATAGCGGGAGGTCCTACGAGCAGTACTTC. Its translation is CAWSGDSGRSYEQYF.

The genes are TRBV5-6 and TRBJ1-6, with 9 bases that match TRBD1. The V gene end was trimmed by 1 base and the J gene end by 6 bases; junction bases not matched to a gene: 8. The germline V gene encodes CDR1 SGHDT and CDR2 YYEEEE. The CDR3 runs to 17 residues. The CDR3 DNA follows: TGTGCCAGCAGCTTGTTGTTCGGGACAGGGTCTAATTCACCCCTCCACTTT. Its protein is CASSLLFGTGSNSPLHF.